These T cell receptor beta chains were read from a single sample in a study of CD8 T cells in Susac syndrome. TCRdb ran MiXCR on the immunoSEQ multiplex PCR reads and lists one entry per CDR3 protein. Of 80,000 to 90,000 distinct CDR3 sequences listed, 85% to 95% are singletons. Sequenced: CD8+ T cells from PBMCs. These receptors all stem from a human donor in good health. The CDR3 runs from the conserved cysteine through the conserved F or W. D genes are given only for firm matches.

v_call: TRBV6-2/TRBV6-3
cdr3_length: 14
d_call: NA
cdr3_aa: CASAALASIDTQYF

v_call: TRBV19
cdr3_length: 14
d_call: TRBD2
cdr3_aa: CASNSPSGGNEQFF

v_call: TRBV29-1
cdr3_length: 13
d_call: TRBD1
cdr3_aa: CSGRDRGSYEQYF

v_call: TRBV7-6
cdr3_length: 15
d_call: NA
cdr3_aa: CASSFRGGAGNEQFF

v_call: TRBV15
cdr3_length: 14
d_call: TRBD2
cdr3_aa: CATRGLAPYNEQFF

v_call: TRBV10-3
cdr3_length: 16
d_call: TRBD2
cdr3_aa: CAISETSGDWGYEQYF

v_call: TRBV5-1
cdr3_length: 14
d_call: NA
cdr3_aa: CASSSPTGAREAFF

v_call: TRBV20-1
cdr3_length: 17
d_call: NA
cdr3_aa: CSAPFIGRQKRDYEQYF

v_call: TRBV12-3/TRBV12-4
cdr3_length: 16
d_call: TRBD1
cdr3_aa: CASSAPGQGSDTEAFF

v_call: TRBV18
cdr3_length: 15
d_call: NA
cdr3_aa: CASSAGTDAWAEAFF

v_call: TRBV29-1
cdr3_length: 12
d_call: NA
cdr3_aa: CSVEPGTDTQYF

v_call: TRBV5-6
cdr3_length: 15
d_call: TRBD2
cdr3_aa: CASSYSGGPRYEQYF

v_call: TRBV29-1
cdr3_length: 10
d_call: NA
cdr3_aa: CSVTQETQYF

v_call: TRBV10-3
cdr3_length: 17
d_call: TRBD2
cdr3_aa: CAITPDWVAGGADTQYF

v_call: TRBV20-1
cdr3_length: 14
d_call: TRBD2
cdr3_aa: CSARPGGGYYEQYF

v_call: TRBV27
cdr3_length: 14
d_call: NA
cdr3_aa: CASTPPDSPYEQYF

v_call: TRBV20-1
cdr3_length: 11
d_call: TRBD1
cdr3_aa: CSAGQGYEQYF

v_call: TRBV7-9
cdr3_length: 14
d_call: NA
cdr3_aa: CASSAAVGADEQYF

v_call: TRBV5-4
cdr3_length: 13
d_call: NA
cdr3_aa: CASSPGEIYEQYF

v_call: TRBV7-2
cdr3_length: 15
d_call: NA
cdr3_aa: CASSLVPNSNQPQHF

v_call: TRBV10-3
cdr3_length: 14
d_call: NA
cdr3_aa: CAISAQGTPTEAFF

v_call: TRBV6-1
cdr3_length: 14
d_call: TRBD1
cdr3_aa: CASRLRGGNTEAFF

v_call: TRBV30
cdr3_length: 13
d_call: NA
cdr3_aa: CAWRDSVGNTIYF

v_call: TRBV13
cdr3_length: 14
d_call: TRBD1
cdr3_aa: CASSGRTGAYEQYF

v_call: TRBV29-1
cdr3_length: 14
d_call: TRBD1
cdr3_aa: CSVEIGGQGYEQYF

v_call: TRBV27
cdr3_length: 15
d_call: TRBD1
cdr3_aa: CASSLGGQGSGRQYF

v_call: TRBV2
cdr3_length: 15
d_call: TRBD1
cdr3_aa: CASSEAHRGRQPQHF

v_call: TRBV20-1
cdr3_length: 12
d_call: NA
cdr3_aa: CSADIEDNEQFF

v_call: TRBV20-1
cdr3_length: 12
d_call: NA
cdr3_aa: CSARVYTHEQFF

v_call: TRBV5-1
cdr3_length: 16
d_call: NA
cdr3_aa: CASSLGTAGRKETQYF

v_call: TRBV7-2
cdr3_length: 16
d_call: NA
cdr3_aa: CASSEVSGFITYEQYF

v_call: TRBV9
cdr3_length: 13
d_call: NA
cdr3_aa: CASSVVTGETQYF

v_call: TRBV6-6
cdr3_length: 14
d_call: TRBD1
cdr3_aa: CASSYRGTEAEAFF

v_call: TRBV29-1
cdr3_length: 12
d_call: NA
cdr3_aa: CSVETADEKLFF

v_call: TRBV6-5
cdr3_length: 12
d_call: NA
cdr3_aa: CASSYGGKGYTF

v_call: TRBV30
cdr3_length: 13
d_call: NA
cdr3_aa: CAWSEDVYYGYTF

v_call: TRBV10-1
cdr3_length: 16
d_call: NA
cdr3_aa: CASSESWGFSTDTQYF

v_call: TRBV29-1
cdr3_length: 14
d_call: NA
cdr3_aa: CSVEGGSSYNEQFF

v_call: TRBV13
cdr3_length: 14
d_call: TRBD1
cdr3_aa: CASSGTGGPYEQYF

v_call: TRBV6-1
cdr3_length: 17
d_call: TRBD1
cdr3_aa: CASSSGQASGFNQPQHF

v_call: TRBV2
cdr3_length: 14
d_call: NA
cdr3_aa: CASRPPQAGHEQYF

v_call: TRBV5-4
cdr3_length: 11
d_call: NA
cdr3_aa: CASSQGYTQYF

v_call: TRBV4-1
cdr3_length: 18
d_call: TRBD2
cdr3_aa: CASSQDPTRGADSDTQYF